This T cell receptor (beta chain) is from a study of regulatory and conventional T cells in RAG deficiency. General study findings and limits: Control T-cell subsets had markedly higher Shannon entropy and lower Simpson indices than RAG-deficient patients. Shorter CDR3s in all patient subsets; >80% Treg-Tconv overlap in Omenn. Treg unique TCR beta sequences were about 100-fold fewer in Omenn syndrome and CID/AS patients than controls.

Sequencing used immunoSEQ multiplex PCR; TCRdb keeps in-frame clones, though not all of them. The top ten clones hold 12% to 15% of a sample with tens of thousands of clones, about 89% of them seen once. In regard to this clone: The antigen remains unidentified.

The CDR3 is 14 residues long. V was pared by 4 bases and J by 3 bases, with 6 bases of the junction left unmatched. Germline V gives CDR1 SGHRS, CDR2 YFSETQ. Separately, the same data were catalogued under a study of regulatory T cells. That paper notes: The primer mix had 52 TRBV and 13 TRBJ primers. Regulatory T cells showed the strongest V-J pair restriction and V/J gene skewing among patient repertoires.

The source of this sequence is a human donor in good health. The sequenced sample consisted of CD8+ T cells sorted from blood. V is TRBV5-1 and J is TRBJ2-7; 8 bases are shared with TRBD2. The CDR3 DNA is TGCGCCAGCAGCGAAACTAGCGGAGTCTACGAGCAGTACTTC. Its translation: CASSETSGVYEQYF.